Listed here are 28 T cell receptor beta chains from one sample, sequenced in a study of CD8 T cells in ankylosing spondylitis. General observations from the study: Blood of patients with ankylosing spondylitis appeared to be characterized by a TCR beta motif of fewer than 10 highly homologous variants.

No antigen is known for these receptors. TCRdb re-called the 5' RACE reads with MiXCR, one entry per CDR3 protein. There are roughly 470,000 distinct CDR3 sequences in the sample; roughly a quarter occur only once, and about 0.9% lies in the top ten. Sequencing used blood, either unsorted or a sorted T cell fraction (not recorded which). Receptors were obtained from a male donor with ankylosing spondylitis.

The chain has TRBV5-1 and TRBJ2-5, with 12 nucleotides matching TRBD2. The trim removed 0 bases at V and 2 bases at J, leaving 2 bases unmatched. The CDR3 is 16 amino acids. CDR1 is SGHRS and CDR2 is YFSETQ in the germline V gene. DNA of the CDR3: TGCGCCAGCAGCTTGGGGACTAGCGGGACTCAAGAGACCCAGTACTTC. Translated: CASSLGTSGTQETQYF.

This rearrangement joins TRBV4-2 to TRBJ2-1; 10 bases are a match to TRBD2. CDR1 and CDR2 from the germline V gene are LGHNA and YNFKEQ. This CDR3 spans 15 amino acids. J lost 5 bases, V lost 4 bases, and 5 bases had no gene match. In DNA form, the CDR3 reads TGTGCCAGCAGCCGTTCTAGCGGGAGCGACAATGAGCAGTTCTTC. It specifies CASSRSSGSDNEQFF.

The table lists this clonotype with many counts. The junction and the germline gene differ at one end; a read error may be behind it. This CDR3 is CASSLRRGSTDTQYF. CDR3 coding DNA: TGTGCCAGCAGCTTGCGTCGGGGTTCCACAGATACGCAGTATTTT. The chain couples TRBV5-1 to TRBJ2-3; weak D call: TRBD2 (5 bases). Germline V gene data show CDR1 as SGHRS and CDR2 as YFSETQ. The CDR3 runs to 15 residues.

This clonotype was seen a few times. Just one base apart from a much larger clone, this may be a read error. The chain is built from TRBV12-3 or TRBV12-4 and TRBJ1-2; possible D gene TRBD1, 6 bases. Trimming cost V 5 bases and J 2 bases, with 6 bases left between them. This CDR3 has 12 residues. The DNA of the CDR3 is TGTGCCAGCAGTACAGGGAACTATGGCTACACCTTC. Translation: CASSTGNYGYTF.

The V call is TRBV5-1, the J call TRBJ2-5, with no clear D. The V gene's germline CDR1 is SGHRS and CDR2 YFSETQ. This CDR3 comprises 14 residues. V was trimmed by 1 base and J by 5 bases, leaving 12 bases between them. CDR3 coding DNA: TGCGCCAGCAGCTTGTCGGTTGGTTCTGAGACCCAGTACTTC. Protein: CASSLSVGSETQYF.

CDR3 sequence (DNA): TGTGCCAGCAGCCCCCCTGCTGGGGGCAGCGAAAAACTGTTTTTT. This translates into CASSPPAGGSEKLFF. The chain is built from TRBV3-1 and TRBJ1-4; D possibly corresponds to TRBD1 (6 bases). V lost 4 bases and J 8 bases, leaving 17 bases between the germline ends. Germline V gene data show CDR1 as LGHDT and CDR2 as YNNKEL (reference sequence). The CDR3 totals 15 residues.

A few counts support this clonotype. The rearrangement uses TRBV5-1 and TRBJ2-2; 12 nucleotides align to TRBD2. The J segment lost 6 bases and the V segment lost 0 bases, leaving 9 bases of the junction unmatched. CDR3 size: 18 residues. Germline V lookup: CDR1 SGHRS, CDR2 YFSETQ. The CDR3 loop reads CASSLASPSGRAPGELFF. In DNA form, the CDR3 reads TGCGCCAGCAGCTTGGCCAGCCCTAGCGGGAGGGCCCCCGGGGAGCTGTTTTTT.

The J gene is TRBJ2-3, the V gene TRBV12-5; 8 bases map to TRBD2. This CDR3 spans 17 amino acids. V shed 6 bases, J shed 5 bases, and the junction held 16 bases outside the gene matches. Germline-derived CDR1 and CDR2 are LGHNT and FRNRAP. The CDR3 loop is CASGHNRGGRPVDTQYF. For the CDR3, the DNA is TGTGCTAGTGGCCACAACCGGGGCGGGAGGCCGGTAGATACGCAGTATTTT.

The V and J genes are TRBV20-1 and TRBJ1-2; no clear D gene. The CDR3 has 12 amino acids. Trimming took 6 bases from V and 8 from J, leaving 16 bases between them. Germline values: CDR1 DFQATT, CDR2 SNEGSKA (reference sequence). CDR3: CSAPDRSRGYTF. DNA of the CDR3: TGCAGTGCGCCGGACCGGTCGAGGGGCTACACCTTC.

This clonotype was seen a few times. Here the CDR3 DNA reads TGTGCCAGCAGCTTAGTAGCGGGAGCGGGGAATGAGCAGTTCTTC. Translated: CASSLVAGAGNEQFF. The chain recombines TRBV7-9 with TRBJ2-1; 9 bases match TRBD2. V shed 1 base, J shed 7 bases, and the junction held 5 bases outside the gene matches. The length of the CDR3 is 15 residues. Germline V CDR1 and CDR2: SEHNR, FQNEAQ (reference sequence).

The V call is TRBV5-1, the J call TRBJ2-7; D perhaps matches TRBD1 (6 bases). V was cut by 4 bases and J by 6 bases, with 17 bases left in between. Germline CDR1 reads SGHRS; CDR2 reads YFSETQ. The CDR3 covers 14 residues. CDR3 amino acids: CASSAGQSSSEQYF. As DNA, the CDR3 is TGCGCCAGCAGCGCTGGACAGAGCAGTAGCGAGCAGTACTTC.

The V gene is TRBV5-1, the J gene TRBJ2-7, with D uncertain. CDR1 is SGHRS and CDR2 is YFSETQ in the germline V gene. This CDR3 contains 13 residues. V was pared by 5 bases and J by 6 bases, with 15 bases between. This CDR3 is CASRSVAGAEQYV. The DNA of the CDR3 is TGCGCCAGCAGATCCGTGGCAGGCGCCGAGCAGTACGTC.

The chain joins TRBV4-2 to TRBJ2-5; tentatively, D is TRBD1 or TRBD2 (5 bases each). CDR3 length equals 15 residues. The V end lost 0 bases, the J end lost 2 bases, and 10 bases lay between the germline ends. The V gene's germline CDR1 is LGHNA and CDR2 YNFKEQ. CDR3 in amino acids: CASSQDGREQETQYF. CDR3 sequence (DNA): TGTGCCAGCAGCCAAGACGGCAGGGAGCAAGAGACCCAGTACTTC.

The rearrangement joins TRBV5-4 to TRBJ2-1; TRBD2 matches 9 bases. This CDR3 has 17 amino acids. Germline CDR1 reads SGHNT; CDR2 reads YYREEE (reference sequence). J was trimmed by 2 bases and V by 4 bases; bases with no gene match: 10. The DNA of the CDR3 is TGTGCCAGCAGCCTCCGGCTAGCGGGGTACACCTACAATGAGCAGTTCTTC. It is translated as CASSLRLAGYTYNEQFF.

This clonotype was seen a single time. The chain employs TRBV7-2 and TRBJ2-1, with D possibly matching TRBD2 (5 bases). V gave up 5 bases and J gave up 9 bases, with 11 bases separating them. CDR3 length equals 12 residues. Germline V gene sequence: CDR1 SGHTA, CDR2 FQGNSA. The CDR3 sequence: CASSRREGEQFF. Here the CDR3 DNA reads TGTGCCAGCAGCCGCCGGGAAGGTGAGCAGTTCTTC.

The V gene is TRBV24-1, the J gene TRBJ2-5; 9 bases are a match to TRBD2. CDR1 is KGHDR and CDR2 is SFDVKD in the germline V gene. The length of the CDR3 is 15 residues. The J segment lost 5 bases and the V segment lost 4 bases, leaving 7 bases of the junction unmatched. CDR3 loop: CATSEASGTGETQYF. In nucleotides, the CDR3 is TGTGCCACCAGTGAAGCTAGCGGGACCGGGGAGACCCAGTACTTC.

CDR3 in DNA: TGTGCCACAACTGCGGGGGGGAGCTCCTACAATGAGCAGTTCTTC. This gives the protein CATTAGGSSYNEQFF. The chain links TRBV12-3 or TRBV12-4 to TRBJ2-1, with 9 positions matching TRBD2. The CDR3 totals 15 residues. The V and J ends lost 10 bases and 0 bases, in that order; junction bases with no gene match: 7.

This chain joins TRBV11-2 and TRBJ1-1; D gene ambiguous. Trimming pared 2 bases from V and 4 bases from J, leaving 14 bases between. The CDR3 totals 15 residues. Germline-derived CDR1 and CDR2 are SGHAT and FQNNGV. The CDR3 is CASSLNRLRGTEAFF. Here the CDR3 DNA reads TGTGCCAGCAGCTTAAACCGTCTGCGCGGCACTGAAGCTTTCTTT.

The genes are TRBV11-2 and TRBJ2-1, with no clear D. V lost 6 bases, J lost 0 bases, and 18 bases lay in between. Germline V gene data show CDR1 as SGHAT and CDR2 as FQNNGV. This CDR3 has 17 residues. The CDR3 DNA follows: TGTGCCAGCAGGCACACGGGCCGGTCACGCTCCTACAATGAGCAGTTCTTC. As protein: CASRHTGRSRSYNEQFF.

In this sample, this clonotype turned up once. The chain joins TRBV5-1 to TRBJ1-4, with D possibly being TRBD1 (6 bases). The CDR3 has 15 residues. V was trimmed by 2 bases and J by 8 bases, leaving 16 bases between them. Germline values: CDR1 SGHRS, CDR2 YFSETQ. The CDR3 protein is CASSFRQAGLEKLFF. The CDR3, as DNA: TGCGCCAGCAGCTTCCGACAGGCGGGGTTAGAAAAACTGTTTTTT.

This clonotype was detected a few times. This chain joins TRBV9 and TRBJ1-1; 8 bases are shared with TRBD1. V shed 4 bases, J shed 0 bases, and the junction held 8 bases outside the gene matches. The CDR3 is 16 amino acids. Germline assignment: CDR1 SGDLS and CDR2 YYNGEE. The CDR3 loop reads CASSYATGALNTEAFF. Here the CDR3 DNA reads TGTGCCAGCAGCTATGCGACAGGGGCTCTGAACACTGAAGCTTTCTTT.

This clonotype was observed many times. The rearrangement links TRBV4-2 to TRBJ1-3, with D maybe TRBD1 (5 bases). The V gene's germline CDR1 is LGHNA and CDR2 YNFKEQ. Trimming took 4 bases from V and 0 from J, leaving 10 bases between them. The length of the CDR3 is 15 residues. The CDR3 spells CASSRDRSSGNTIYF. In DNA, the CDR3 is TGTGCCAGCAGCCGGGACCGCAGCTCTGGAAACACCATATATTTT.

J is TRBJ2-3 and V is TRBV6-5; D possibly matches TRBD1 or TRBD2 (6 bases each). Germline V lookup: CDR1 MNHEY, CDR2 SVGAGI. Trimming shortened V by 2 bases and J by 5 bases, and 17 bases separated the two germline ends. The CDR3 runs to 16 residues. CDR3 region: CASSYTLGRGGDTQYF. The CDR3 DNA sequence: TGTGCCAGCAGTTACACCCTGGGCAGGGGAGGAGATACGCAGTATTTT.

This clonotype appeared a few times. The CDR3 is CASSEIRGRTGELFF. Here the CDR3 DNA reads TGTGCCAGCAGTGAGATCAGGGGGCGAACCGGGGAGCTGTTTTTT. The V call is TRBV2, the J call TRBJ2-2, with 8 bases identical to TRBD1. The CDR3 runs to 15 residues. V lost 3 bases to trimming and J lost 5 bases; unmatched junction nucleotides: 5. Germline V gives CDR1 SNHLY, CDR2 FYNNEI.

The chain links TRBV19 to TRBJ2-1; 10 bases are shared with TRBD1. With V trimmed by 5 bases and J by 7 bases, 5 bases remained unmatched. Germline CDR1 LNHDA, CDR2 SQIVND (reference sequence). The CDR3 totals 14 residues. The CDR3 nucleotides are TGTGCCAGTAGTCGCCTGGACAGGGGGAATGAGCAGTTCTTC. Translating it yields CASSRLDRGNEQFF.

The chain couples TRBV5-6 to TRBJ2-3, with TRBD1 matching over 7 bases. The germline V gene has CDR1 SGHDT and CDR2 YYEEEE. The junction had 2 bases not matched to a gene; V was cut back by 0 bases and J by 1 base. The CDR3 covers 15 residues. The CDR3 region is CASSLVGQRTDTQYF. The CDR3 DNA sequence: TGTGCCAGCAGCTTGGTGGGACAGCGCACAGATACGCAGTATTTT.

This chain uses TRBV29-1 with TRBJ2-3; possibly TRBD2 for D (5 bases). The V and J ends lost 6 bases and 2 bases respectively, with 9 bases between them. The CDR3 length is 12 residues. Germline V gene sequence: CDR1 SQVTM, CDR2 ANQGSEA. The CDR3 region has the DNA TGCAGCGTCGGGGTGAACACAGATACGCAGTATTTT. Its translation: CSVGVNTDTQYF.

The chain links TRBV10-2 to TRBJ1-4, with 8 bases fitting TRBD1. This CDR3 contains 15 residues. The germline gives CDR1 WSHSY, CDR2 SAAADI. The V gene end was trimmed by 0 bases and the J gene end by 7 bases; junction bases not matched to a gene: 4. CDR3 coding DNA: TGCGCCAGCAGTGAGTCGACAGGGGAGGCTGAAAAACTGTTTTTT. Translation gives CASSESTGEAEKLFF.